The TCR beta chain under discussion was sequenced for a study of PD-L1 blockade in urothelial cancer. Study summary: Analyses used blood from 3 weeks (second dose) and 6 weeks after treatment start.

Study-level findings and limits: Better progression-free and overall survival followed lower pretreatment blood clonality. Clones that were tumor-associated expanded more in the blood of durable-benefit patients at 3 weeks.

Regarding time point: peripheral blood 6 weeks after treatment start. As to this clone: Its target is not known.

TCRdb's copy holds only in-frame clones and misses some; the assay was immunoSEQ multiplex PCR. The table has approximately 36,000 clones, 84% seen once. The CDR3 contains 15 residues. V trimming: 5 bases; J trimming: 2 bases; junction bases outside the gene matches: 6. CDR1 is LNHDA, CDR2 SQIVND, per germline (reference sequence). The chain links TRBV19 to TRBJ2-5; 9 bases agree with TRBD2. The sample was PBMCs, taken around atezolizumab (anti-PD-L1) treatment. The clonotype originates from a man aged 40-49 years with urothelial cancer. Here the CDR3 DNA reads TGTGCCAGTAGTTCGATGGCGGGAGGGCAAGAGACCCAGTACTTC. Its translation: CASSSMAGGQETQYF.